The present TCR beta chain was sequenced within a study of shared clonotypes between healthy human individuals. Each replicate PCR on the sorted subsets used about 220 ng DNA (roughly 30,000 T cell genomes). This table comes from immunoSEQ multiplex PCR, and its TCRdb copy is limited to in-frame clones, with some not included. Here the sample spans some 2.1 million clones, around 95% being singletons. This clone occurred once. Its antigen is not identified. Study outcomes and limitations: The study generally estimated greater richness for naive than memory subsets. At large depth, rarefaction still showed sorted-subset sequencing to be incomplete. Naive CD4 clonotypes were shared across a few donors at 4.5% to 6%.

This clonotype was obtained from a young man in good health. Sample: naive CD4+ T cells sorted from blood. Subset here: CD45RA+ positively selected.

As DNA, the CDR3 is TGCGCCAGCAGCTTGGGGCAGCCAAACACCATATATTTT. This codes for CASSLGQPNTIYF. The chain combines TRBV5-1 with TRBJ1-3; D remains ambiguous. This CDR3 is 13 amino acids long. V shed 0 bases and J shed 6 bases, with 7 bases lying between them. Looked up from germline, CDR1 is SGHRS and CDR2 is YFSETQ.